The sequence of this T cell receptor (beta chain) was determined in a study of T-cell reconstitution after alpha-beta-depleted transplantation in children. Germline V gives CDR1 SQVTM, CDR2 ANQGSEA. The V end lost 4 bases, the J end lost 3 bases, and 13 bases lay between the germline ends. The CDR3 runs to 13 residues. Unique molecular identifiers were incorporated during preparation of the TCRbeta library. Using its own MiXCR run on the PCR reads, TCRdb lists one record per CDR3 protein. The repertoire includes over 300,000 distinct CDR3 sequences, under 13% of them detected once, and 2.4% sits in the top ten. This clonotype occurred a few times.

The sequencing used PBMCs from the stem cell graft donor, collected from the stem cell graft. J is TRBJ2-7 and V is TRBV29-1, with D unclear. This TCR was recovered from a human donor who donated a stem cell graft to a child with acute lymphoblastic leukemia. The CDR3 loop reads CSVVATTDYEQYF. The CDR3 DNA is TGCAGCGTTGTGGCAACCACGGACTACGAGCAGTACTTC.